This TCR beta chain was recorded in a study of cytomegalovirus exposure and HLA in healthy donors. The study's findings and limits: Listed as cytomegalovirus-associated were 164 TCR beta chains. It was reported that the classifier diagnosed cytomegalovirus status with high specificity and sensitivity in both the original and validation cohorts.

This CDR3 is 16 amino acids long. CDR1 SGHRS and CDR2 YFSETQ come from the germline V gene. The V and J ends lost 0 bases and 0 bases respectively, with 10 bases between them. Some clones are missing from TCRdb's copy, which holds only in-frame ones; the method was immunoSEQ multiplex PCR. Among 150,000 to 200,000 clones listed, around 88% were seen once. Comment on this clone: Its antigen is still unknown.

This chain links TRBV5-1 with TRBJ2-1, with D hard to call. The receptor's source is a woman under 30 in good health and CMV-seronegative. The sequenced sample was PBMCs. The CDR3 is CASSLARSSSYNEQFF. Written as DNA, the CDR3 is TGCGCCAGCAGCTTGGCTAGGAGCAGCTCCTACAATGAGCAGTTCTTC.